Shown below are 29 T cell receptor beta chains from a single sample sequenced in a study of identical twins. TCRdb recomputed calls from the 5' RACE reads with MiXCR, one row per CDR3 protein. Of 1.5 million to 2 million distinct CDR3 sequences listed, under 35% are singletons. Sequencing was carried out using cord blood. These receptors were obtained from a newborn girl in good health.

This clonotype was detected only a few times. The chain uses TRBV7-9 and TRBJ1-2, with a weak D call TRBD1 (5 bases). Germline-derived CDR1 and CDR2 are SEHNR and FQNEAQ (reference sequence). This CDR3 has 16 residues. V gave up 1 base and J gave up 4 bases, with 16 bases separating them. CDR3 sequence (DNA): TGTGCCAGCAGCTTAGAGGTCCAGGGTCTCGGCTATGGCTACACCTTC. Encoded protein: CASSLEVQGLGYGYTF.

This clonotype was found once. Relative to the germline gene, one junction end is altered; a read error may explain this. This rearrangement joins TRBV6-1 to TRBJ2-7, with 8 bases identical to TRBD2. The CDR3 runs to 13 residues. Germline assignment: CDR1 MNHNS and CDR2 SASEGT. CDR3 residues: CAGRVAGPYEQYF. The CDR3 DNA reads TGTGCCGGCAGGGTAGCGGGACCCTACGAGCAGTACTTC.

This clonotype was seen at least ten times. This chain links TRBV6-1 with TRBJ1-2; the match to TRBD1 covers 7 bases. V trimming: 3 bases; J trimming: 6 bases; junction bases outside the gene matches: 1. Germline CDR1 and CDR2: MNHNS and SASEGT. This CDR3 region has 12 residues. The CDR3 region has the DNA TGTGCCAGCAGTGACAGGGGGAATGGCTACACCTTC. It codes for CASSDRGNGYTF.

The CDR3 loop is CASSQDLRQLNEQFF. The CDR3 coding sequence is TGTGCCAGCAGCCAAGATCTGAGACAGCTCAATGAGCAGTTCTTC. The rearrangement uses TRBV3-1 and TRBJ2-1, with D possibly being TRBD1 (5 bases). Germline values: CDR1 LGHDT, CDR2 YNNKEL (reference sequence). V was pared by 0 bases and J by 6 bases, with 12 bases between. The length of the CDR3 is 15 residues.

This chain connects TRBV5-1 to TRBJ2-5, with 14 bases matching TRBD2. Trimming at V came to 2 bases and at J to 1 base, leaving 4 bases not matched to a gene. Germline V gene lookup returns CDR1 SGHRS and CDR2 YFSETQ. This CDR3 has 17 residues. The CDR3 sequence: CASSLPGTSGGQETQYF. The CDR3 nucleotides are TGCGCCAGCAGCTTACCGGGGACTAGCGGGGGCCAAGAGACCCAGTACTTC.

For the CDR3, the DNA is TGCAGTGCTAGCAAGGACAGGTACAATGAGCAGTTCTTC. This codes for CSASKDRYNEQFF. The V and J genes are TRBV20-1 and TRBJ2-1, with 7 bases matching TRBD1. Germline V gives CDR1 DFQATT, CDR2 SNEGSKA (reference sequence). Trimming took 3 bases from V and 4 from J; bases not matched to a gene: 3. The CDR3 runs 13 residues.

This chain connects TRBV20-1 to TRBJ2-1; 12 bases map to TRBD2. Germline CDR1 is DFQATT and CDR2 is SNEGSKA (reference sequence). The trim removed 3 bases at V and 5 bases at J, leaving 8 bases unmatched. CDR3 length equals 16 residues. The CDR3 region has the DNA TGCAGTGCTAGGACTAGCGGGGGCGGGGGACACAATGAGCAGTTCTTC. Translating it yields CSARTSGGGGHNEQFF.

This chain connects TRBV20-1 to TRBJ2-3, with TRBD2 matching over 13 bases. The trim removed 6 bases at V and 4 bases at J, leaving 13 bases unmatched. The CDR3 loop spans 17 amino acids. Germline lookup yields CDR1 DFQATT and CDR2 SNEGSKA (reference sequence). In nucleotides, the CDR3 is TGCAGTGCCAGTAGTCCCACCGGGACTAGCGGGGCAGATACGCAGTATTTT. Translated: CSASSPTGTSGADTQYF.

The V gene is TRBV29-1, the J gene TRBJ1-1, with TRBD1 as a possible D gene (5 bases). This CDR3 has 11 residues. In germline, CDR1 is SQVTM, CDR2 ANQGSEA. V was cut by 4 bases and J by 6 bases, with 9 bases left in between. DNA of the CDR3: TGCAGCGTTGCGGGGCTAGCTGAAGCTTTCTTT. This sequence encodes CSVAGLAEAFF.

This clonotype has more than one count but fewer than ten. This chain uses TRBV4-2 with TRBJ2-1; 8 bases fit TRBD2. CDR3 length equals 15 residues. Germline trimming cut 0 bases from V and 12 bases from J; bases unmatched to any gene: 10. Germline V gene data show CDR1 as LGHNA and CDR2 as YNFKEQ. The CDR3 sequence is CASSQEASGWQGQFF. CDR3 sequence (DNA): TGTGCCAGCAGCCAAGAGGCTAGCGGGTGGCAGGGGCAGTTCTTC.

The chain couples TRBV30 to TRBJ2-3; D is unclear. V lost 3 bases to trimming and J lost 0 bases, with 13 bases between them. From germline, CDR1 is GTSNPN and CDR2 SVGIG (reference sequence). The CDR3 spans 15 residues. Written as DNA, the CDR3 is TGTGCCTGGAGAATACTTGCGTTCAGCACAGATACGCAGTATTTT. Translation gives CAWRILAFSTDTQYF.

This clonotype was seen many times. V usage is TRBV7-2 and J usage is TRBJ2-3, with TRBD2 matching over 9 bases. There are 15 residues in the CDR3. The trim removed 1 base at V and 2 bases at J, leaving 1 base unmatched. From germline, CDR1 is SGHTA and CDR2 FQGNSA. The CDR3 DNA sequence: TGTGCCAGCAGCTTAGTAGCGGGGGCCACAGATACGCAGTATTTT. Encoded protein: CASSLVAGATDTQYF. Combining the CDR3 with reference TRBV7-2 and TRBJ2-3 gives the whole variable domain GAGVSQSPSNKVTEKGKDVELRCDPISGHTALYWYRQSLGQGLEFLIYFQGNSAPDKSGLPSDRFSAERTGGSVSTLTIQRTQQEDSAVYLCASSLVAGATDTQYFGPGTRLTVL.

The sample holds a few counts of this clonotype. V and J are TRBV9 and TRBJ2-3; the match to TRBD2 covers 11 bases. This CDR3 has 16 amino acids. After removal of 0 bases from V and 5 bases from J, the junction contained 5 bases not matched to a gene. The germline gives CDR1 SGDLS, CDR2 YYNGEE. The CDR3 loop reads CASSVGLAGGGDTQYF. Here the CDR3 DNA reads TGTGCCAGCAGCGTAGGGCTAGCGGGAGGAGGAGATACGCAGTATTTT.

This clonotype was seen many times. Relative to the germline gene, one junction end is altered; a read error may explain this. The rearrangement links TRBV7-7 to TRBJ2-7; possible D gene TRBD2, 6 bases. CDR3 size: 13 residues. Germline values: CDR1 SSHAT, CDR2 FNYEAQ (reference sequence). CDR3 sequence reads: CASSLADGYEQYF. The CDR3 DNA follows: TGTGCTAGCAGCTTAGCGGACGGCTACGAGCAGTACTTC. Based on the CDR3 plus reference TRBV7-7 and TRBJ2-7, the full variable domain is GAGVSQSPRYKVTKRGQDVTLRCDPISSHATLYWYQQALGQGPEFLTYFNYEAQPDKSGLPSDRFSAERPEGSISTLTIQRTEQRDSAMYRCASSLADGYEQYFGPGTRLTVT.

This clonotype was counted between two and nine times. CDR3 loop: CASSLTLSGSSYNEQFF. In nucleotides, the CDR3 is TGTGCCAGCAGCTTAACCCTTAGCGGGAGCTCCTACAATGAGCAGTTCTTC. J is TRBJ2-1 and V is TRBV7-2; 9 nucleotides line up with TRBD2. The CDR3 extends over 17 amino acids. The V gene end was trimmed by 2 bases and the J gene end by 0 bases; junction bases not matched to a gene: 5. Per the germline V gene, CDR1 is SGHTA and CDR2 is FQGNSA.

This clonotype was recorded many times. The chain employs TRBV4-1 and TRBJ2-4; 9 bases map to TRBD2. CDR1 is MGHRA, CDR2 YSYEKL, per germline. This CDR3 is built from 15 residues. V dropped 4 bases and J dropped 0; count of bases not matched to a gene: 1. CDR3 protein: CASSPLAGAKNIQYF. The CDR3, as DNA: TGCGCCAGCAGCCCACTAGCGGGAGCCAAAAACATTCAGTACTTC.

Points on this clonotype: A much larger clone sits a single nucleotide away, making a read error possible. This CDR3 is CASSFVSGTNVLTF. CDR3 sequence (DNA): TGTGCCAGCAGCTTCGTATCTGGGACCAACGTCCTGACTTTC. V is TRBV7-2 and J is TRBJ2-6; no firm D call. CDR3 length equals 14 residues. Germline V gene lookup returns CDR1 SGHTA and CDR2 FQGNSA. The full variable domain, in which reference TRBV7-2 and TRBJ2-6 provide the parts outside the CDR3, is GAGVSQSPSNKVTEKGKDVELRCDPISGHTALYWYRQSLGQGLEFLIYFQGNSAPDKSGLPSDRFSAERTGGSVSTLTIQRTQQEDSAVYLCASSFVSGTNVLTFGAGSRLTVL.

The V call is TRBV11-2, the J call TRBJ1-3, with 8 bases that match TRBD1. The CDR3 covers 14 residues. The junction had 4 bases not matched to a gene; V was cut back by 5 bases and J by 4 bases. Germline V gives CDR1 SGHAT, CDR2 FQNNGV. For the CDR3, the DNA is TGTGCCAGCAGCGCTAGGGACAGGGGAAACACCATATATTTT. Amino acid sequence: CASSARDRGNTIYF.

J is TRBJ2-1 and V is TRBV11-2, with D perhaps TRBD2 (6 bases). The germline gives CDR1 SGHAT, CDR2 FQNNGV. This CDR3 comprises 19 residues. Trimming cost V 2 bases and J 5 bases, with 25 bases left between them. The CDR3 spells CASSLWLVGLVGSHNEQFF. Written as DNA, the CDR3 is TGTGCCAGCAGCTTATGGCTGGTGGGACTGGTGGGAAGCCACAATGAGCAGTTCTTC.

V usage is TRBV7-2 and J usage is TRBJ1-2, with a possible D match to TRBD1 (5 bases). The V gene lost 3 bases and the J gene lost 3 bases, with 20 bases spanning the gap. The germline V gene has CDR1 SGHTA and CDR2 FQGNSA. The CDR3 is 17 amino acids. The CDR3 loop is CASSLFQGEGHDYGYTF. The CDR3 bases are TGTGCCAGCAGCTTGTTCCAGGGAGAAGGGCATGACTATGGCTACACCTTC.

V is TRBV28 and J is TRBJ2-1; 12 bases fit TRBD2. The germline gives CDR1 MDHEN, CDR2 SYDVKM. With V trimmed by 4 bases and J by 0 bases, 10 bases remained unmatched. This CDR3 has 19 residues. In DNA form, the CDR3 reads TGTGCCAGCAGTTCAGCTAGCGGGAGGGCCCCCAGCTCCTACAATGAGCAGTTCTTC. This gives the protein CASSSASGRAPSSYNEQFF.

This clonotype was seen only a few times. The chain couples TRBV10-3 to TRBJ2-7; the match to TRBD2 covers 10 bases. V was pared by 5 bases and J by 7 bases, with 5 bases of the junction left unmatched. CDR1 is ENHRY, CDR2 SYGVKD, per germline. The CDR3 contains 13 residues. As DNA, the CDR3 is TGTGCCATCAGTTGGACTAGCGGAGGAGAGCAGTACTTC. Amino acids: CAISWTSGGEQYF.

This clonotype was observed many times. V and J are TRBV6-5 and TRBJ1-2, with TRBD1 matching 9 bases. This CDR3 has 19 residues. V lost 2 bases, J lost 4 bases, and 17 bases stayed unmatched. The germline gives CDR1 MNHEY, CDR2 SVGAGI. CDR3 sequence: CASSYAPGQGPIKLYGYTF. In nucleotides, the CDR3 is TGTGCCAGCAGTTACGCTCCGGGACAGGGACCTATCAAGCTCTATGGCTACACCTTC.

V gene TRBV20-1 combines with J gene TRBJ2-1; 7 nucleotides align to TRBD1. The V and J ends lost 1 base and 3 bases, in that order; junction bases with no gene match: 3. CDR1 is DFQATT and CDR2 is SNEGSKA in the germline V gene (reference sequence). The CDR3 has 14 residues. Here the CDR3 DNA reads TGCAGTGCTAGAGCGGACAGGTTCTACAATGAGCAGTTCTTC. Amino acid sequence: CSARADRFYNEQFF.

This chain joins TRBV20-1 and TRBJ2-1; 9 bases are a match to TRBD2. This CDR3 comprises 16 residues. Germline V gene sequence: CDR1 DFQATT, CDR2 SNEGSKA (reference sequence). J lost 7 bases, V lost 4 bases, and 14 bases had no gene match. CDR3 nucleotide sequence: TGCAGTGCTACACTCGGGGCGGGGGGGCGTAGTAATGAGCAGTTCTTC. Its translation: CSATLGAGGRSNEQFF.

The chain carries TRBV4-1 and TRBJ2-1; tentative D call: TRBD2 (5 bases). The closer fit of TRBJ2-7 to the DNA end suggests the J call may be wrong. The CDR3 has 17 residues. Germline V lookup: CDR1 MGHRA, CDR2 YSYEKL. The CDR3 nucleotides are TGCGCCAGCAGCCAAAAAGGAGGATCCAGCGGTTACAATGAGCAGTACTTC. As protein: CASSQKGGSSGYNEQYF.

This clonotype was seen only a few times. This chain joins TRBV10-3 and TRBJ2-7; no clear D gene. The V end was cut by 2 bases, the J end by 7 bases, with 6 bases between. Germline CDR1 is ENHRY and CDR2 is SYGVKD. This CDR3 has 11 amino acids. CDR3 residues: CAISELGEQYF. CDR3 coding DNA: TGTGCCATCAGTGAGCTGGGGGAGCAGTACTTC.

The genes are TRBV20-1 and TRBJ1-2, with no clear D. The V gene's germline CDR1 is DFQATT and CDR2 SNEGSKA (reference sequence). With 3 bases removed from V and 4 bases from J, the gap between germline ends came to 9 bases. There are 12 residues in the CDR3. The CDR3: CSASSRVYGYTF. The CDR3 nucleotides are TGCAGTGCTAGCAGCCGGGTCTATGGCTACACCTTC.

This clonotype came up a few times. J is TRBJ2-1 and V is TRBV4-2; D possibly corresponds to TRBD1 (6 bases). CDR1 and CDR2 (germline): LGHNA, YNFKEQ. Trimming left V 1 base short and J 5 bases short, with 12 bases between. The CDR3 has 15 amino acids. The CDR3 DNA reads as TGTGCCAGCAGCCAAGGACAGGAAGGTAACAATGAGCAGTTCTTC. Translation: CASSQGQEGNNEQFF.